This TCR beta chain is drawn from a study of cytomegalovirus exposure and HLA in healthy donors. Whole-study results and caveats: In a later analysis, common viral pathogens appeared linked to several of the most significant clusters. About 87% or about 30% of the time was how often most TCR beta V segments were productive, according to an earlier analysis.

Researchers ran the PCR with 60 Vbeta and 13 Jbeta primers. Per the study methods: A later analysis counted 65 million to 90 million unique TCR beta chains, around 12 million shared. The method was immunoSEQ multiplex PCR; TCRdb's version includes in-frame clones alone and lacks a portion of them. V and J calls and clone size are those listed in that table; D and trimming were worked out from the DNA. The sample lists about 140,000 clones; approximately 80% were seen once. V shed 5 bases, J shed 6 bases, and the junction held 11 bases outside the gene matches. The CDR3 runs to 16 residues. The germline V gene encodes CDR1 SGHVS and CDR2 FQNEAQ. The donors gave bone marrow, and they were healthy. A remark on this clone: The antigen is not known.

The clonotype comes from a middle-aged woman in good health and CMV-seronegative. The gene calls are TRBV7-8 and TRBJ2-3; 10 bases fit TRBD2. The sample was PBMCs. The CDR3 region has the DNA TGTGCCAGCAGCCTAACACTAGCGGGACGCTTCGATACGCAGTATTTT. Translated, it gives CASSLTLAGRFDTQYF.